These T cell receptor beta chains were read from a single sample in a study of shared clonotypes between healthy human individuals. TCRdb's copy holds only in-frame clones and misses some; the assay was immunoSEQ multiplex PCR. The repertoire holds more than 2 million clones, with approximately 94% as singletons. What was sequenced was naive CD8+ T cells sorted from blood. These receptors all come from a man aged 18 to 29 in good health. The CDR3 runs from the conserved cysteine through the conserved F or W. Fields, in order: V gene, J gene, clone size, D gene, CDR3 DNA, CDR3 protein. D genes are given only for firm matches. Some rows have no size entry. The others give once, few or many, or a class for an expanded clone.

>TRBV7-9|TRBJ2-5|.|.
TGTGCCAGCAGCTTAGCGGGGGCTCGAGAGACCCAGTACTTC
CASSLAGARETQYF
>TRBV27|TRBJ2-1|.|.
TGTGCCAGCAGTTTAGGAGGGTATTACAATGAGCAGTTCTTC
CASSLGGYYNEQFF
>TRBV5-1|TRBJ2-1|.|.
TGCGCCAGCAGCTTGGGACGAAACAATGAGCAGTTCTTC
CASSLGRNNEQFF
>TRBV9|TRBJ2-1|.|.
TGTGCCAGCAGCGTAGAAATGAACAATGAGCAGTTCTTC
CASSVEMNNEQFF
>TRBV2|TRBJ1-6|.|TRBD1
TGTGCCAGTACAGGGGGCGAAGTGCCACCCCTCCACTTT
CASTGGEVPPLHF
>TRBV2|TRBJ1-1|.|TRBD1
TGTGCCAGCAGGAAGGGGCCAGGGGGCGTGAACACTGAAGCTTTCTTT
CASRKGPGGVNTEAFF
>TRBV4-1|TRBJ2-1|.|.
TGCGCCAGCAGCCAAGTGAGAGGGTCGATTGAGCAGTTCTTC
CASSQVRGSIEQFF
>TRBV4-3|TRBJ2-3|.|.
TGCGCCAGCAGCCCCGGGATGTCAGATACGCAGTATTTT
CASSPGMSDTQYF
>TRBV9|TRBJ2-2|.|.
TGTGCCAGCACAAGGGGCACCGGGGAGCTGTTTTTT
CASTRGTGELFF
>TRBV6-4|TRBJ2-5|.|TRBD1
TGTGCCAGCAGACTCCCGGGACAGGTGGAGACCCAGTACTTC
CASRLPGQVETQYF
>TRBV30|TRBJ1-1|few|.
TGTGCCTGGAGTGTCGGCACTGAAGCTTTCTTT
CAWSVGTEAFF
>TRBV27|TRBJ2-5|.|.
TGTGCCAGCAGTCTACTCGGCAGGGAAGAGACCCAGTACTTC
CASSLLGREETQYF
>TRBV13|TRBJ2-3|.|.
TGTGCCAGCAGCTTAGGCGGGACAAGCACAGATACGCAGTATTTT
CASSLGGTSTDTQYF
>TRBV15|TRBJ2-7|.|.
TGTGCCACCAGCAGAGATCGGGGATACGAGCAGTACTTC
CATSRDRGYEQYF
>TRBV27|TRBJ1-6|once|.
TGTGCCAGCAGTTTATCACAGGGCAATTCACCCCTCCACTTT
CASSLSQGNSPLHF